Below, 20 T cell receptor beta chains from the same sample are listed, as sequenced in a study of T-cell memory formation after mild COVID-19. TCRdb independently ran MiXCR on the 5' RACE reads; one entry per CDR3 protein. Here the sample spans 180,000 or so distinct CDR3 sequences, 16% being singletons. Specimen: PBMCs or a T cell subset sorted from them (not recorded which). The receptors derive from an adult woman who had mild COVID-19 (a few samples of this study predate the infection). Cell type and time point are not known.

This clonotype was recorded a few times. V gene TRBV11-2 combines with J gene TRBJ1-1; D call uncertain. Germline assignment: CDR1 SGHAT and CDR2 FQNNGV. The germline V and J ends were trimmed by 5 bases and 11 bases, with 18 bases remaining between them. This CDR3 region has 13 residues. Here the CDR3 DNA reads TGTGCCAGCAGCCCCTACCCGCGACATTGGGCTTTCTTT. Its protein is CASSPYPRHWAFF.

This rearrangement joins TRBV20-1 to TRBJ2-3; TRBD2 is a possible D gene (5 bases). CDR1 DFQATT and CDR2 SNEGSKA come from the germline V gene (reference sequence). CDR3 length: 13 amino acids. V lost 6 bases and J 2 bases, leaving 12 bases between the germline ends. Here the CDR3 DNA reads TGCAGTGCCCAGAGACTATTCACAGATACGCAGTATTTT. This encodes CSAQRLFTDTQYF.

This clonotype was counted between two and nine times. The V and J genes are TRBV4-2 and TRBJ2-7; no definite D call. V shed 0 bases and J shed 8 bases, with 14 bases lying between them. The CDR3 consists of 14 residues. Germline CDR1 and CDR2: LGHNA and YNFKEQ. Here the CDR3 DNA reads TGTGCCAGCAGCCAAGATGAACTTGCCCTTAAGCAGTACTTC. This translates into CASSQDELALKQYF.

This clonotype was found a few times. CDR3 in DNA: TGTGCCAGCTCACCCTCACTAGATACCTACGAGCAGTACTTC. It encodes CASSPSLDTYEQYF. The chain uses TRBV18 and TRBJ2-7; weak D call: TRBD2 (5 bases). Trimming stripped 3 bases from V and 2 bases from J, with 11 bases between. Germline V lookup: CDR1 KGHSH, CDR2 LQKENI. The CDR3 length is 14 residues.

Only a few counts were recorded for this clonotype. V usage is TRBV18 and J usage is TRBJ2-1; TRBD2 matches 9 bases. The CDR3 loop spans 15 amino acids. Germline lookup yields CDR1 KGHSH and CDR2 LQKENI. J was trimmed by 9 bases and V by 3 bases; bases with no gene match: 9. CDR3 nucleotide sequence: TGTGCCAGCTCACCCCTTAGCGGGAGTGCCGGTGAGCAGTTCTTC. The encoded protein is CASSPLSGSAGEQFF.

This clonotype was recorded a few times. J is TRBJ2-7 and V is TRBV18; 8 positions agree with TRBD2. Germline-derived CDR1 and CDR2 are KGHSH and LQKENI. CDR3 length equals 17 residues. The V gene end was trimmed by 3 bases and the J gene end by 2 bases; junction bases not matched to a gene: 12. For the CDR3, the DNA is TGTGCCAGCTCACCGCCCATGGGGCGGGAGGCTGCCTACGAGCAGTACTTC. Translated, it gives CASSPPMGREAAYEQYF.

The V call is TRBV3-1, the J call TRBJ2-3; TRBD2 matches at 7 bases. CDR1 LGHDT and CDR2 YNNKEL come from the germline V gene (reference sequence). The V gene end was trimmed by 3 bases and the J gene end by 2 bases; junction bases not matched to a gene: 5. The CDR3 is made up of 15 amino acids. CDR3 protein: CASSHPGLFTDTQYF. Written as DNA, the CDR3 is TGTGCCAGCAGCCATCCGGGACTATTCACAGATACGCAGTATTTT.

This chain links TRBV7-6 with TRBJ2-7; the D gene is possibly TRBD1 (6 bases). Germline V gene lookup returns CDR1 SGHVS and CDR2 FNYEAQ. The CDR3 is made up of 14 amino acids. V dropped 6 bases and J dropped 1 base, with 13 bases sitting between them. This chain's CDR3 is CASSQQGASYEQYF. The CDR3, as DNA: TGTGCCAGCAGTCAACAGGGTGCTTCCTACGAGCAGTACTTC. Using reference TRBV7-6 and TRBJ2-7 for the parts outside the CDR3, the full variable domain is GAGVSQSPRYKVTKRGQDVALRCDPISGHVSLYWYRQALGQGPEFLTYFNYEAQQDKSGLPNDRFSAERPEGSISTLTIQRTEQRDSAMYRCASSQQGASYEQYFGPGTRLTVT.

The sample holds a few counts of this clonotype. The rearrangement joins TRBV19 to TRBJ1-5; 7 bases fit TRBD1. The CDR3 spans 14 residues. The J segment lost 4 bases and the V segment lost 5 bases, leaving 5 bases of the junction unmatched. Germline lookup yields CDR1 LNHDA and CDR2 SQIVND (reference sequence). The CDR3 is CASSGTALNQPQHF. CDR3 DNA: TGTGCCAGTAGTGGGACAGCCTTGAATCAGCCCCAGCATTTT.

The J gene is TRBJ2-1, the V gene TRBV12-3 or TRBV12-4, with D unclear. Trimming removed 6 bases at V and 7 bases at J, with 7 bases between. The CDR3 is 11 residues long. The CDR3, as DNA: TGTGCCAGCAGCCCCCCAAATGAGCAGTTCTTC. Translated, it gives CASSPPNEQFF.

This rearrangement joins TRBV11-2 to TRBJ1-1; no clear D gene. The germline CDR1 and CDR2 sequences are SGHAT and FQNNGV. The CDR3 runs to 16 residues. Trimming removed 5 bases at V and 4 bases at J, with 20 bases between. The CDR3 region is CASSTRADIRATEAFF. For the CDR3, the DNA is TGTGCCAGCAGCACCCGCGCCGACATACGGGCCACTGAAGCTTTCTTT.

The chain has TRBV6-5 and TRBJ2-7; the match to TRBD1 covers 9 bases. The V segment lost 4 bases and the J segment 6 bases; nucleotides outside the gene matches: 4. This CDR3 has 13 amino acids. CDR1 is MNHEY, CDR2 SVGAGI, per germline. The CDR3 sequence: CASSLNRGREQYF. CDR3 coding DNA: TGTGCCAGCAGTTTAAACAGGGGGCGCGAGCAGTACTTC.

This sequence joins TRBV7-3 and TRBJ2-1, with D possibly being TRBD1 (5 bases). The germline V gene encodes CDR1 SGHTA and CDR2 FQGTGA. This CDR3 contains 15 residues. V lost 3 bases and J 0 bases, leaving 9 bases between the germline ends. DNA of the CDR3: TGTGCCAGCAGCTTTGGGGCAAGCTCCTACAATGAGCAGTTCTTC. Translation: CASSFGASSYNEQFF. Full variable domain (remainder filled in from reference TRBV7-3 and TRBJ2-1): GAGVSQTPSNKVTEKGKYVELRCDPISGHTALYWYRQSLGQGPEFLIYFQGTGAADDSGLPNDRFFAVRPEGSVSTLKIQRTERGDSAVYLCASSFGASSYNEQFFGPGTRLTVL.

The chain couples TRBV5-6 to TRBJ1-1; D is perhaps TRBD1 (5 bases). V was shortened by 3 bases and J by 4 bases, with 16 bases between the two germline ends. Germline V gene lookup returns CDR1 SGHDT and CDR2 YYEEEE. The CDR3 is 15 residues long. Here the CDR3 DNA reads TGTGCCAGCAGCTCGACCGGACAAGTGATCACTGAAGCTTTCTTT. Its translation: CASSSTGQVITEAFF.

This clonotype was picked up a small number of times. The chain couples TRBV25-1 to TRBJ1-4; D is perhaps TRBD1 (5 bases). V gave up 3 bases and J gave up 6 bases, with 11 bases separating them. The germline V gene encodes CDR1 MGHDK and CDR2 SYGVNS. The CDR3 length is 14 residues. CDR3 region: CASSEGQGDEKLFF. Written as DNA, the CDR3 is TGTGCCAGCAGTGAGGGGCAGGGCGATGAAAAACTGTTTTTT.

The V call is TRBV3-1, the J call TRBJ2-7; D is perhaps TRBD2 (5 bases). Trimming took off 4 bases at V and 5 bases at J, with 12 bases between the two ends. The CDR3 consists of 13 residues. From germline, CDR1 is LGHDT and CDR2 YNNKEL (reference sequence). CDR3 sequence reads: CASSLSLVNEQYF. CDR3 nucleotide sequence: TGTGCCAGCAGCCTCTCACTAGTGAACGAGCAGTACTTC.

This clonotype was recorded many times. The rearrangement joins TRBV29-1 to TRBJ2-5, with a tentative D call TRBD2 (5 bases). V was shortened by 5 bases and J by 5 bases, with 15 bases between the two germline ends. Germline V CDR1 and CDR2: SQVTM, ANQGSEA. The CDR3 has 13 amino acids. CDR3 in amino acids: CSVIRTGGETQYF. DNA for the CDR3: TGCAGCGTTATCCGGACCGGCGGGGAGACCCAGTACTTC.

This clonotype turned up a few times. This sequence joins TRBV6-2 or TRBV6-3 and TRBJ2-7; D not certain. V lost 6 bases and J lost 2, with 17 bases in between. Germline V gene data show CDR1 as MNHEY and CDR2 as SVGEGT. The CDR3 runs 15 residues. The DNA of the CDR3 is TGTGCCAGCAGGCGCGAAGGGATTTTTACCTACGAGCAGTACTTC. This codes for CASRREGIFTYEQYF.

The chain has TRBV10-2 and TRBJ2-2, with 12 nucleotides matching TRBD2. The CDR3 consists of 15 residues. Germline assignment: CDR1 WSHSY and CDR2 SAAADI. V trimming: 8 bases; J trimming: 4 bases; junction bases outside the gene matches: 5. CDR3 in DNA: TGCGCCAGCGGACTAGCGGGATTGGGCACCGGGGAGCTGTTTTTT. Protein sequence: CASGLAGLGTGELFF.

This clonotype was found a few times. V and J are TRBV7-6 and TRBJ2-5, with D possibly being TRBD2 (6 bases). CDR1 and CDR2 from the germline V gene are SGHVS and FNYEAQ. CDR3 size: 15 residues. Between the trimmed V and J ends, which lost 0 bases and 7 bases, there was a span of 15 bases. The CDR3 DNA sequence: TGTGCCAGCAGCTTAGCAGCGGGCGGAGGTGCGACCCAGTACTTC. Its translation is CASSLAAGGGATQYF.